This T cell receptor beta chain was captured by sequencing in a study of blood T cell repertoires in COVID-19. This clone has more than one count but fewer than ten. The assay was immunoSEQ multiplex PCR, and TCRdb's table has in-frame clones only and misses some. The sample yields 45,000 to 50,000 clones, 83% seen once. V lost 7 bases to trimming and J lost 5 bases, with 14 bases between them. CDR3 length: 12 amino acids. Germline V gene lookup returns CDR1 SQVTM and CDR2 ANQGSEA. The sequenced material came from peripheral blood. The genes are TRBV29-1 and TRBJ2-5, with D perhaps TRBD2 (6 bases). The TCR was taken from a man at least 80 years old in a cohort sampled during active COVID-19. The CDR3 nucleotides are TGCAGCGCGGCGACTAGTTGGGAGACCCAGTACTTC. As protein: CSAATSWETQYF. Full variable domain (missing parts from reference TRBV29-1 and TRBJ2-5): SAVISQKPSRDICQRGTSLTIQCQVDSQVTMMFWYRQQPGQSLTLIATANQGSEATYESGFVIDKFPISRPNLTFSTLTVSNMSPEDSSIYLCSAATSWETQYFGPGTRLLVL.